Each of the 8 T cell receptor beta chains below was sequenced from the same sample in a study of cytomegalovirus exposure and HLA in healthy donors. Primers included in the PCR were 60 Vbeta and 13 Jbeta primers. The table came from immunoSEQ multiplex PCR; TCRdb's copy has only in-frame clones and leaves some out. The sample holds more than 95,000 clones, 70% to 85% seen once. What was sequenced was PBMCs. The receptor source for this set is a woman aged 40-49 years in good health and CMV-seropositive.

This clone was picked up a small number of times. The chain combines TRBV28 with TRBJ2-7; 7 bases are shared with TRBD2. With 8 bases clipped from V and 3 bases from J, the junction kept 7 bases outside the gene matches. The CDR3 has 13 amino acids. The germline CDR1 and CDR2 sequences are MDHEN and SYDVKM. This CDR3 reads CASGGGVLYEQYF. The DNA of the CDR3 is TGTGCCAGCGGTGGGGGGGTGCTCTACGAGCAGTACTTC.

The chain has TRBV7-6 and TRBJ1-1; TRBD1 matches at 7 bases. J was trimmed by 1 base and V by 5 bases; bases with no gene match: 7. Germline assignment: CDR1 SGHVS and CDR2 FNYEAQ. There are 15 residues in the CDR3. The DNA of the CDR3 is TGTGCCAGCAGCCAGGGGGACATCTCGAACACTGAAGCTTTCTTT. It translates to CASSQGDISNTEAFF.

This chain uses TRBV18 with TRBJ1-2; the D is unclear. V lost 3 bases and J 0 bases, leaving 11 bases between the germline ends. Germline V gives CDR1 KGHSH, CDR2 LQKENI. The CDR3 length is 15 residues. The CDR3 reads CASSPGKNPNYGYTF. The DNA for the CDR3 is TGTGCCAGCTCACCCGGTAAAAATCCTAACTATGGCTACACCTTC.

The table lists this clone with a few counts. This chain's CDR3 is CAIAGQESTDTQYF. The CDR3 nucleotides read TGTGCCATCGCCGGACAGGAAAGCACAGATACGCAGTATTTT. The chain uses TRBV10-3 and TRBJ2-3; 7 bases align to TRBD1. The ends lost 8 bases at V and 0 bases at J; junction bases unmatched: 5. This CDR3 contains 14 residues. Germline V gives CDR1 ENHRY, CDR2 SYGVKD.

This chain uses TRBV6-4 with TRBJ2-2; 9 bases line up with TRBD1. This CDR3 contains 14 residues. The J segment lost 1 base and the V segment lost 9 bases, leaving 3 bases of the junction unmatched. Germline CDR1 reads MRHNA; CDR2 reads SNTAGT. CDR3 coding DNA: TGTGCCAGAGGGGACAGGGTGAACACCGGGGAGCTGTTTTTT. Protein: CARGDRVNTGELFF.

The genes are TRBV18 and TRBJ2-4; D is ambiguous. Germline loops: CDR1 KGHSH, CDR2 LQKENI. CDR3 length equals 13 residues. V was shortened by 3 bases and J by 2 bases, with 5 bases between the two germline ends. DNA of the CDR3: TGTGCCAGCTCACCCCAAACCAAAAACATTCAGTACTTC. Translation: CASSPQTKNIQYF.

The gene calls are TRBV7-2 and TRBJ2-7; no clear D gene. With 5 bases removed from V and 2 bases from J, the gap between germline ends came to 10 bases. The CDR3 loop spans 13 amino acids. Germline V gene data show CDR1 as SGHTA and CDR2 as FQGNSA. The CDR3 nucleotides are TGTGCCAGCAGCCCCTGGAGCCCCTACGAGCAGTACTTC. Residues: CASSPWSPYEQYF.

The sample holds one count of this clone. The J gene is TRBJ2-7, the V gene TRBV20-1; D not resolved. The CDR3 covers 9 residues. Germline loops: CDR1 DFQATT, CDR2 SNEGSKA (reference sequence). V lost 6 bases, J lost 3 bases, and 3 bases lay in between. In DNA form, the CDR3 reads TGCAGTGCGAGCTACGAGCAGTACTTC. Translated, it gives CSASYEQYF.